This T cell receptor (beta chain) appears in the sequencing data of a study of spatial heterogeneity in lung cancer. Study-level information: Alpha-chain sequences were consistently detected in smaller numbers than beta-chain sequences.

Every TCR cDNA molecule bore its own unique molecular identifier. TCRdb recomputed calls from the 5' RACE reads with MiXCR, one row per CDR3 protein. Among under 40,000 distinct CDR3 sequences, roughly 5.5% were seen once, and the ten largest hold less than 30%. Trimming stripped 5 bases from V and 8 bases from J, with 15 bases between. CDR1 is PRHDT, CDR2 FYEKMQ, per germline (reference sequence). There are 13 residues in the CDR3. This clonotype was counted at least ten times. Time point denoted: sample taken at primary tumor resection. The study sequenced unsorted whole RNA from tumor, nontumor lung or frozen PBMC. The donor population consisted of approximately 70 patients with untreated, early-stage non-small cell lung cancer.

V is TRBV13 and J is TRBJ1-2, with a possible D match to TRBD1 (5 bases). The source was PBMCs, collected at surgery. The clonotype originates from a female donor with early-stage non-small cell lung cancer. CDR3 coding DNA: TGTGCCAGCAGCCCCCAGGGACGGCGGGGCTACACCTTC. This sequence encodes CASSPQGRRGYTF.